Here is one T cell receptor (beta chain) with its context. The entry originates in a study of blood T cell repertoires in COVID-19. Study in general: The analysed material was cDNA or gDNA that came from T cells, B-cell-depleted T cells, or PBMCs.

Looked up from germline, CDR1 is SNHLY and CDR2 is FYNNEI. This CDR3 is built from 13 residues. The V end was cut by 6 bases, the J end by 2 bases, with 10 bases between. Per the original data handling: The authors estimated nucleated cell counts from reference gene primer amplification. Method: immunoSEQ multiplex PCR; TCRdb's copy keeps in-frame clones and lacks some. V and J calls plus clone size are reproduced from that table; the DNA served to infer D and trimming. The profile shows under 60,000 clones, 65% to 90% of them singletons. What was sequenced was peripheral blood. This clonotype was obtained from a human donor in a cohort sampled during active COVID-19. The chain recombines TRBV2 with TRBJ1-2, with a tentative D call TRBD1 (6 bases). The CDR3 nucleotides are TGTGCCAGCAGGCTCAGGGGCAACTATGGCTACACCTTC. It specifies CASRLRGNYGYTF.